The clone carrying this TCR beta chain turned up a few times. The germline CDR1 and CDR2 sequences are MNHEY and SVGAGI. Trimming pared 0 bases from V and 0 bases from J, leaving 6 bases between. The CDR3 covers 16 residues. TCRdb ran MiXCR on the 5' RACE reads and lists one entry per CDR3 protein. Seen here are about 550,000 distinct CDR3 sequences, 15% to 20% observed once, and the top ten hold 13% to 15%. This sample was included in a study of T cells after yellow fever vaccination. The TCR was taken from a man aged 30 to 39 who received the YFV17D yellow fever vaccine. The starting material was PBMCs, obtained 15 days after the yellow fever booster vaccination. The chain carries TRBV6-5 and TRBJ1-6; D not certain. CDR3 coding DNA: TGTGCCAGCAGTTACTCGGGAAGCTCCTATAATTCACCCCTCCACTTT. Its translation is CASSYSGSSYNSPLHF.